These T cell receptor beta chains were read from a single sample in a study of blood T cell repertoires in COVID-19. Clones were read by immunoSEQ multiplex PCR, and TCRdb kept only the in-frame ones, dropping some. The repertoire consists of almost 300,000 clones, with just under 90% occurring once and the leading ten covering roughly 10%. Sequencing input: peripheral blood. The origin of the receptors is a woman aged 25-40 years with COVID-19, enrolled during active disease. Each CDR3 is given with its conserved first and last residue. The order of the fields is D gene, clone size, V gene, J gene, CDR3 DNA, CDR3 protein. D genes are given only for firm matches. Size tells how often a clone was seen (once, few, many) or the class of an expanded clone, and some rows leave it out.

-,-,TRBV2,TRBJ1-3,TGTGCCAGCAATCCTTTGACATTCTCTGGAAACACCATATATTTT,CASNPLTFSGNTIYF
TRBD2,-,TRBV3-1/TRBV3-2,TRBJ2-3,TGTGCCAGCAGCCAAGTTTCGGAGCGGGGGACGCAGTATTTT,CASSQVSERGTQYF
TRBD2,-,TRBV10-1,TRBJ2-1,TGCGCCAGCAGTGAGGGGACTAGCGGCCTCAATGAGCAGTTCTTC,CASSEGTSGLNEQFF
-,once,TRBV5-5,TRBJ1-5,TGTGCCAGCAGCTCGCCGGGGTATCAGCCCCAGCATTTT,CASSSPGYQPQHF
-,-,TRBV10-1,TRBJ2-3,TGCGCCAGCAGTGATCGACGGGGGGACACTGATCTCAGAGATACGCAGTATTTT,CASSDRRGDTDLRDTQYF
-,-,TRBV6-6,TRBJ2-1,TGTGCCAGCACCTCCGACAGATCCTACAATGAGCAGTTCTTC,CASTSDRSYNEQFF
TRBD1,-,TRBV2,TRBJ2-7,TGTGCCAGCAGTGACCTGATACCGGGACAGGGGTACAACGAGCAGTACTTC,CASSDLIPGQGYNEQYF
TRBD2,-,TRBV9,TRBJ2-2,TGTGCCAGCAGGAAGGGACTAGCGGCCACCGGGGAGCTGTTTTTT,CASRKGLAATGELFF
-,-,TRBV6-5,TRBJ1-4,TGTGCCAGCACCGCACGTCGGGGAGAAAAACTGTTTTTT,CASTARRGEKLFF
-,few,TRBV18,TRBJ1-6,TGTGCCAGCTCACCACGACACCCCAGCTCCTATAATTCACCCCTCCACTTT,CASSPRHPSSYNSPLHF
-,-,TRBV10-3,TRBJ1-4,TGTGCCATCTCACCTAAGCATAATGAAAAACTGTTTTTT,CAISPKHNEKLFF
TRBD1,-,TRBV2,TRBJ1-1,TGTGCCAGCCTCAGGGGGCGAGCGAACACTGAAGCTTTCTTT,CASLRGRANTEAFF
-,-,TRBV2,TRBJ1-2,TGTGCCAGCAGTGAGGGGGCGCCGGGCTATGGCTACACCTTC,CASSEGAPGYGYTF
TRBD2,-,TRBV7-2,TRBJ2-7,TGTGCCAGCAGCTTAGGGGTAGCGGGTTACGAGCAGTACTTC,CASSLGVAGYEQYF
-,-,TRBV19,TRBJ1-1,TGTGCCAGTAGTATAGGGCCCGGGACTGAAGCTTTCTTT,CASSIGPGTEAFF
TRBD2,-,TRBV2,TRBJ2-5,TGTGCCAGCAGTGGACACGGGGGGGCGCGAGAGACCCAGTACTTC,CASSGHGGARETQYF
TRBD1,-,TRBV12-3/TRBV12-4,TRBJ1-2,TGTGCCATCAGACAGGGGGCCAACGGCTACACCTTC,CAIRQGANGYTF
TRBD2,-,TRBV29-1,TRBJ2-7,TGCAGCGGCTTGGGTTCAGGTGCGGGAGGCTACGAGCAGTACTTC,CSGLGSGAGGYEQYF
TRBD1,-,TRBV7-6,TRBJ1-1,TGTGCCAGCAGCTTAGGAAGGGGGCGGACAAAATTGAACACTGAAGCTTTCTTT,CASSLGRGRTKLNTEAFF
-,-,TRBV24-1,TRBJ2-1,TGTGCCACCAGTGATTCGTCAAGAGGATCCTACAATGAGCAGTTCTTC,CATSDSSRGSYNEQFF
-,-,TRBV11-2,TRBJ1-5,TGTGCCAGCAGCTTAGATCTTCCGACAGCCCAGCATTTT,CASSLDLPTAQHF
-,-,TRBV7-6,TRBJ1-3,TGTGCCAGCAGCTTCACCCTTGGCGGGACTGGAAACACCATATATTTT,CASSFTLGGTGNTIYF
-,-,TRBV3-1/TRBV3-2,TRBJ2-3,TGTGCCAGCAGCCAATCGGGGGTCACAGATACGCAGTATTTT,CASSQSGVTDTQYF
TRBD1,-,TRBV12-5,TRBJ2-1,TGTGCTAGTGGTTCGGGGACAGGGCTATTCAATGAGCAGTTCTTC,CASGSGTGLFNEQFF
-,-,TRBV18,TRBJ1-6,TGTGCCAGCTCCCGTGACGGGGATAATTCACCCCTCCACTTT,CASSRDGDNSPLHF
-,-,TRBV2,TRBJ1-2,TGTGCCAGCAGCCCCTGGGGGGTTAACTATGGCTACACCTTC,CASSPWGVNYGYTF
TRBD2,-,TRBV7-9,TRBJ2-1,TGTGCCAGCAGCTTTGGCGGGGGCTACAATGAGCAGTTCTTC,CASSFGGGYNEQFF
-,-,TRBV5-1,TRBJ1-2,TGCGCCAGCAGCTTGGAAACTGCCACGTTTGGTGGCTACACCTTC,CASSLETATFGGYTF
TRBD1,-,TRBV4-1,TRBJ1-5,TGCGCCAGCAGCCCTTTAATCGGACAGGGGAATCAGCCCCAGCATTTT,CASSPLIGQGNQPQHF
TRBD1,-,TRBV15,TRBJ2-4,TGTGCCACCAGCAGCGGACAGGGCTGGAACATTCAGTACTTC,CATSSGQGWNIQYF
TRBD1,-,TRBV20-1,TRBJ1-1,TGCAGTGCCCCGAGGGGGCTGGATGCTTTCTTT,CSAPRGLDAFF
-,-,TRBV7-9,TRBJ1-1,TGTGCCAGCAGCTTTACCGTTGAGACTATGAACACTGAAGCTTTCTTT,CASSFTVETMNTEAFF
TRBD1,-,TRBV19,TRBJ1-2,TGTGCCAGTAGTATGGGACAGGGACCCTTCTATGGCTACACCTTC,CASSMGQGPFYGYTF
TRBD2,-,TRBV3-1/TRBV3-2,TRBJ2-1,TGTGCCAGCAGGCCACGCCTAGCGGGGGTATACAATGAGCAGTTCTTC,CASRPRLAGVYNEQFF
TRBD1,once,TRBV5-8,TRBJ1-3,TGTGCCAGCAGTTTATACGGGACAGGGGGAAACACCATATATTTT,CASSLYGTGGNTIYF
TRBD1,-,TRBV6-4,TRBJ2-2,TGTGCCAGCAGTGAGGACAGGGGGCCCACCGGGGAGCTGTTTTTT,CASSEDRGPTGELFF
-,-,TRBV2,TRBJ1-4,TGTGCCAGCACTATTAATGAAAAACTGTTTTTT,CASTINEKLFF
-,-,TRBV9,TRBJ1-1,TGTGCCAGCAGCGTAGGGTGGAGAACTGAAGCTTTCTTT,CASSVGWRTEAFF
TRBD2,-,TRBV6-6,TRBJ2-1,TGTGCCAGCAGAGAGCGGGGGGGAAAGGGCAATGAGCAGTTCTTC,CASRERGGKGNEQFF
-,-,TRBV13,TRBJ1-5,TGTGCCAGCAGCTTACGGGGGGGCGGTCAGCCCCAGCATTTT,CASSLRGGGQPQHF
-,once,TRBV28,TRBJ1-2,TGTGCCAGCAGTTTTGGAGGGTTTCGTGGCTACACCTTC,CASSFGGFRGYTF
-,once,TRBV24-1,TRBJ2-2,TGTGCCACCAGTGCTTCCTTGGGGGAGCTGTTTTTT,CATSASLGELFF
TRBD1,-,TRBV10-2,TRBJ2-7,TGCGCCAGCACGGACAGGGCGGGCTACGAGCAGTACTTC,CASTDRAGYEQYF
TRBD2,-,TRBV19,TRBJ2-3,TGTGCCAGTAGTTCTAGACTAGCGGGGTGGAGCACAGATACGCAGTATTTT,CASSSRLAGWSTDTQYF
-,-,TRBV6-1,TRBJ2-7,TGTGCCAGCAGTGAAGCGAGGACTGGGTACTACGAGCAGTACTTC,CASSEARTGYYEQYF
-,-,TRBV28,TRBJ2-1,TGTGCCAGCAGTATCACGTGGTGGTCGGGCAATGAGCAGTTCTTC,CASSITWWSGNEQFF
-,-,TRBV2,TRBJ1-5,TGTGCCAGCAGTGAATATCGGGAAAACCAGCCCCAGCATTTT,CASSEYRENQPQHF
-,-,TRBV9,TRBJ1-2,TGTGCCAGCAGCGTAGATGAGCGGGGTCAGGGCCTCAGGGGCTACACCTTC,CASSVDERGQGLRGYTF
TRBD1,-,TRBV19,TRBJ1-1,TGTGCCAGTAGCCGGACAGGGGGTAGGACTGAAGCTTTCTTT,CASSRTGGRTEAFF
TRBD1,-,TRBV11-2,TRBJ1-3,TGTGCCAGCAGCCCAGGGACAGTCCTTGGCCCTGGAAACACCATATATTTT,CASSPGTVLGPGNTIYF
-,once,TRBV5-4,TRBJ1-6,TGTGCCAGCAGCTCTCCTGGGGAGCCCAATTCACCCCTCCACTTT,CASSSPGEPNSPLHF